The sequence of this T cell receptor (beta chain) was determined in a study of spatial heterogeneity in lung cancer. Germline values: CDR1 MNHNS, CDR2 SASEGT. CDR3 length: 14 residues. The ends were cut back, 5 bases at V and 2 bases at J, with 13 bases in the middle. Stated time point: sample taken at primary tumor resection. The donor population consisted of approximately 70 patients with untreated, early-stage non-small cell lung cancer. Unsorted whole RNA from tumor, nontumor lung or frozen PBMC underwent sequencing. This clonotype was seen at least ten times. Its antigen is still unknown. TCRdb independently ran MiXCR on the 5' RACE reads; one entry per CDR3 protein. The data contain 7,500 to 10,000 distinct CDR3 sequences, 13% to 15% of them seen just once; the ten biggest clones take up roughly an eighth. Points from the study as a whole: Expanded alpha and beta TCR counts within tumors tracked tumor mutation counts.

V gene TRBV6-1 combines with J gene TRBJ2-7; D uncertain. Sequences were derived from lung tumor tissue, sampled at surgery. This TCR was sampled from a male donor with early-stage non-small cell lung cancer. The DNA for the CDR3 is TGTGCCAGCAGTCGCGTTGAGCTTCCCTACGAGCAGTACTTC. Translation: CASSRVELPYEQYF.